The rows below give T cell receptor beta chains drawn from one sample of a study of cytomegalovirus exposure and HLA in healthy donors. The assay was immunoSEQ multiplex PCR, and TCRdb's table has in-frame clones only and misses some. The data contain about 80,000 clones, less than 85% of them seen just once; the ten biggest clones take up 13%. The source material was PBMCs. The receptors come from a human donor in good health. Both conserved end residues are part of each CDR3. D genes are given only for firm matches. Clone size, where shown, is once, few, many, or a class for clones that have expanded.

TRBV5-6	TRBJ1-2	TRBD1	.	16	TGTGCCAGCAGCTTGGCCTATGAGGGGGCGGTCTATGGCTACACCTTC	CASSLAYEGAVYGYTF
TRBV27	TRBJ2-1	.	.	16	TGTGCCAGCAGTTCGATCCAGGGAAGCTCCTACAATGAGCAGTTCTTC	CASSSIQGSSYNEQFF
TRBV29-1	TRBJ1-1	TRBD1	.	14	TGCAGCGTTGAACAGACAGGGGGCACAGGTGAAGCTTTCTTT	CSVEQTGGTGEAFF
TRBV7-9	TRBJ1-1	.	.	15	TGTGCCAGCCGCAAGACCGGGACACGGAACACTGAAGCTTTCTTT	CASRKTGTRNTEAFF
TRBV6-5	TRBJ2-7	TRBD1	few	14	TGTGCCAGCAAACAGGGACAGGGGGCTTACGAGCAGTACTTC	CASKQGQGAYEQYF
TRBV6-6	TRBJ1-5	.	.	13	TGTGCCAGCAGCCGCCAGGAAAATCAGCCCCAGCATTTT	CASSRQENQPQHF
TRBV6-1	TRBJ1-2	.	.	15	TGTGCCAGCAGTGATATGGACAGACCCTTCTATGGCTACCCCTTC	CASSDMDRPFYGYPF
TRBV9	TRBJ2-3	.	.	16	TGTGCCAGCAGCGTAGTCGGTAGCCGTGGCACAGATACGCAGTATTTT	CASSVVGSRGTDTQYF
TRBV9	TRBJ1-1	TRBD1	.	16	TGTGCCAGCAGCGTAGGGAGGACAGGGGGTGGGACTGAAGCTTTCTTT	CASSVGRTGGGTEAFF
TRBV25-1	TRBJ2-7	TRBD2	.	13	TGTGCCAGCAGTGAAGCGGGGGTGTACGAGCAGTACTTC	CASSEAGVYEQYF
TRBV7-2	TRBJ2-3	TRBD2	.	15	TGTGCCAGCAGCTTAGAGCGGGGGGGCCCAGATACGCAGTATTTT	CASSLERGGPDTQYF
TRBV6-5	TRBJ2-6	.	.	14	TGTGCCAGCGGACAGTTTAAAAGGGCCAACGTCCTGACTTTC	CASGQFKRANVLTF
TRBV11-2	TRBJ2-7	TRBD1	.	13	TGTGCCAGCAGCTCGGGACAGAACTACGAGCAGTACTTC	CASSSGQNYEQYF
TRBV5-1	TRBJ1-5	.	.	15	TGCGCCAGCAGCTTGACTGGTCCTCCAAATCAGCCCCAGCATTTT	CASSLTGPPNQPQHF
TRBV7-7	TRBJ2-1	.	.	16	TGTGCTAGCAGCCCGATGGGAGAAGGGATAGGCAATGAGCAGTTCTTC	CASSPMGEGIGNEQFF
TRBV2	TRBJ1-5	.	.	14	TGTGCCAGCAGAATGGAGCTTGTCAATCAGCCCCAGCATTTT	CASRMELVNQPQHF
TRBV5-4	TRBJ1-2	TRBD1	once	13	TGTGCCAGCAGCCTACAGGGGGCGCGAGGCTACACCTTC	CASSLQGARGYTF
TRBV6-1	TRBJ2-3	.	.	18	TGTGCCAGCAGTGCCACCCAGAGAGGCAGAACTAGCACAAGCACGCAGTATTTT	CASSATQRGRTSTSTQYF
TRBV27	TRBJ2-2	TRBD2	.	15	TGTGCCAGCAGTTCGACTAGCGGGAACACCGGGGAGCTGTTTTTT	CASSSTSGNTGELFF
TRBV19	TRBJ1-1	TRBD1	.	17	TGTGCCAGTAGTATCGTGGGGGACAGCATGCTGAACACTGAAGCTTTCTTT	CASSIVGDSMLNTEAFF
TRBV30	TRBJ2-3	.	.	11	TGTGCCTGGAGTCTCGCAGATACGCAGTATTTT	CAWSLADTQYF
TRBV10-3	TRBJ2-3	TRBD2	.	16	TGTGCCATCAGTGATGGGCTAGCGGGGGCTGGAGATACGCAGTATTTT	CAISDGLAGAGDTQYF
TRBV6-6	TRBJ1-3	.	.	15	TGTGCCAGTGGGGGCTCACAGGTCTCTGGAAACACCATATATTTT	CASGGSQVSGNTIYF
TRBV14	TRBJ2-1	TRBD1	.	16	TGTGCCAGCAGCCGGGGGGGACAGGGGTTAAGCAATGAGCAGTTCTTC	CASSRGGQGLSNEQFF
TRBV29-1	TRBJ2-7	.	.	12	TGCAGCGTTGAAGTAGCAGACTACGAGCAGTACTTC	CSVEVADYEQYF
TRBV7-9	TRBJ1-6	TRBD1	.	15	TGTGCCAGCAGCCCCCCGGGACAGTCTTTATCACCCCTCCACTTT	CASSPPGQSLSPLHF
TRBV6-5	TRBJ1-1	.	.	13	TGTGCCAGCAGTTACTCAGTTAGTACTGAAGCTTTCTTT	CASSYSVSTEAFF
TRBV27	TRBJ1-1	TRBD1	.	15	TGTGCCAGCAGTTTACAGATACAGGGACAGGGCGCAGCTTTCTTT	CASSLQIQGQGAAFF
TRBV13	TRBJ2-3	.	.	14	TGTGCCAGCAGCCTCGACGGGCGGGGAGATACGCAGTATTTT	CASSLDGRGDTQYF